This T cell receptor (beta chain) was identified during a study of CD8+CD57+ T cells in acquired aplastic anemia. Study-wide results and caveats: No significant difference in CD8+ Simpson's diversity was found between patients and controls.

Worth noting for this clonotype: Its specificity is unknown.

The study profiled TCR beta VDJ and CDR3 using genomic DNA as template. TCRdb recomputed calls from the reads with MiXCR, one row per CDR3 protein. The sample records under 350,000 distinct CDR3 sequences, approximately 60% being singletons. Selection for sequencing was limited to patients who had shown CD8+CD57+ cell expansion by flow cytometry. V lost 0 bases and J 3 bases, leaving 5 bases between the germline ends. Per germline, CDR1 DFQATT and CDR2 SNEGSKA (reference sequence). This CDR3 is 12 amino acids long. Sequencing was done on a sample of sorted CD4+, CD8+, or CD8+CD57+ T cells (not recorded which) from PBMCs. The chain employs TRBV20-1 and TRBJ1-2, with D uncertain. This TCR came from a human donor with aplastic anemia. The CDR3 DNA sequence: TGCAGTGCTAGAGATCATGACTATGGCTACACCTTC. Translation gives CSARDHDYGYTF.